The 18 T cell receptor beta chains below all came from one sample that was sequenced in a study of Ad26.COV2.S vaccination and SARS-CoV-2 variants (dated by TCRdb to about 2021). Reading the label with the study, this specimen's treatment or condition is: about 20 received Ad26.COV2.S at low or high dose, single or two shots; about 5 received placebo; per-sample allocation not given. For vaccine and placebo recipients, the sequenced repertoires came from samples collected on day 63 after the first injection. Libraries were prepared through the immunoSEQ multiplex PCR assay. The table was pulled from immuneACCESS by TCRdb, which kept in-frame rearrangements only. Such tables lose some clones; where checked, under half of the loss comes from unresolved V genes, and the rest has no known cause. This sample lists 300,000 to 400,000 clones; 75% to 90% were detected once. 9.5% to 12% of the sample is taken by the ten largest.

Sequenced here: peripheral blood, sampled in a trial of Ad26.COV2.S vaccine versus placebo. The receptors were sampled from a person aged 18-65 years who received the Ad26.COV2.S COVID-19 vaccine or a placebo.

The rearrangement uses TRBV18 and TRBJ2-7; TRBD1 aligns across 9 bases. Per the germline V gene, CDR1 is KGHSH and CDR2 is LQKENI. The CDR3 totals 15 residues. With V trimmed by 3 bases and J by 3 bases, 6 bases remained unmatched. The CDR3 region is CASSPSGTGFYEQYF. The CDR3 bases are TGTGCCAGCTCACCTTCCGGGACAGGGTTCTACGAGCAGTACTTC.

This clone appeared once. J is TRBJ2-3 and V is TRBV5-6; D is unresolved. Trimming removed 3 bases from V and 5 bases from J, with 19 bases in between. The CDR3 spans 16 residues. The germline gives CDR1 SGHDT, CDR2 YYEEEE. The CDR3 sequence: CASSSNRVHRRDTQYF. CDR3 DNA sequence: TGTGCCAGCAGCTCCAATAGGGTTCATCGAAGAGATACGCAGTATTTT.

The chain couples TRBV5-5 to TRBJ1-2; D is uncertain. The CDR3 is made up of 13 amino acids. The germline V and J ends were trimmed by 4 bases and 4 bases, with 11 bases remaining between them. CDR1 is SGHKS and CDR2 is YYEKEE in the germline V gene (reference sequence). The DNA of the CDR3 is TGTGCCAGCAGCACTCAACTGGGCTATGGCTACACCTTC. Amino acids: CASSTQLGYGYTF.

V is TRBV5-5 and J is TRBJ2-3; 9 bases are shared with TRBD2. The CDR3 length is 15 residues. J gave up 1 base and V 5 bases, and 5 bases lay outside the gene matches. The V gene's germline CDR1 is SGHKS and CDR2 YYEKEE (reference sequence). The CDR3 DNA follows: TGTGCCAGCAGGTTTAGCGGGGGCCGCACAGATACGCAGTATTTT. Its protein product is CASRFSGGRTDTQYF.

The gene calls are TRBV5-4 and TRBJ1-3; 10 nucleotides agree with TRBD1. The CDR3 totals 16 residues. The germline V gene has CDR1 SGHNT and CDR2 YYREEE (reference sequence). V gave up 4 bases and J gave up 0 bases; unmatched junction bases: 4. In DNA form, the CDR3 reads TGTGCCAGCAGCGCCGGGACAGGGGTCTCTGGAAACACCATATATTTT. Protein sequence: CASSAGTGVSGNTIYF.

This chain links TRBV7-2 with TRBJ1-1, with a weak D call TRBD1 (6 bases). The V gene lost 5 bases and the J gene lost 7 bases, with 17 bases spanning the gap. Germline V gene lookup returns CDR1 SGHTA and CDR2 FQGNSA. There are 14 residues in the CDR3. The DNA for the CDR3 is TGTGCCAGCAGCCTAAACCGACAGGACTATGAAGCTTTCTTT. Residues: CASSLNRQDYEAFF.

J is TRBJ2-5 and V is TRBV7-3; 8 nucleotides match TRBD2. This CDR3 region has 13 residues. In germline, CDR1 is SGHTA, CDR2 FQGTGA. Unmatched junction bases numbered 4, after V lost 5 bases and J lost 5 bases. CDR3 DNA sequence: TGTGCCAGCAGCCTTAGCGGGGTTGAGACCCAGTACTTC. Translation gives CASSLSGVETQYF.

V gene TRBV5-1 combines with J gene TRBJ1-1, with D tentatively TRBD1 (5 bases). Per germline, CDR1 SGHRS and CDR2 YFSETQ. V lost 3 bases to trimming and J lost 2 bases, with 11 bases between them. The CDR3 loop spans 14 amino acids. The CDR3 region has the DNA TGCGCCAGCAGCTCCAGCGGGGGTAACACTGAAGCTTTCTTT. It is translated as CASSSSGGNTEAFF.

This sequence joins TRBV5-1 and TRBJ1-3; no reliable D call. The CDR3 extends over 16 amino acids. With 0 bases removed from V and 3 bases from J, the gap between germline ends came to 13 bases. Germline assignment: CDR1 SGHRS and CDR2 YFSETQ. CDR3 DNA sequence: TGCGCCAGCAGCTTGGCCGGGCCGTCGTATGGAAACACCATATATTTT. Translation: CASSLAGPSYGNTIYF.

This clone appeared a single time. The rearrangement links TRBV3-1 (or the pseudogene TRBV3-2) to TRBJ2-5, with no clear D. V was shortened by 3 bases and J by 5 bases, with 7 bases between the two germline ends. The CDR3 consists of 12 residues. Germline loops: CDR1 LGHDT, CDR2 YNNKEL (reference sequence). CDR3 nucleotide sequence: TGTGCCAGCAGCCACCCGCTGGAGACCCAGTACTTC. Its translation is CASSHPLETQYF.

The chain employs TRBV19 and TRBJ1-5; D gene unclear. With 5 bases removed from V and 0 bases from J, the gap between germline ends came to 11 bases. The CDR3 runs to 15 residues. Germline CDR1 is LNHDA and CDR2 is SQIVND (reference sequence). CDR3 amino acids: CASSVQPYSNQPQHF. The CDR3 DNA sequence: TGTGCCAGTAGTGTACAGCCTTATAGCAATCAGCCCCAGCATTTT. Looking up the rest from reference TRBV19 and TRBJ1-5 gives the full variable domain: DGGITQSPKYLFRKEGQNVTLSCEQNLNHDAMYWYRQDPGQGLRLIYYSQIVNDFQKGDIAEGYSVSREKKESFPLTVTSAQKNPTAFYLCASSVQPYSNQPQHFGDGTRLSIL.

The chain recombines TRBV19 with TRBJ1-2, with 12 nucleotides matching TRBD1. This CDR3 contains 15 residues. V trimming: 4 bases; J trimming: 4 bases; junction bases outside the gene matches: 4. Germline V gene data show CDR1 as LNHDA and CDR2 as SQIVND (reference sequence). The CDR3 sequence: CASSRDRGRSYGYTF. The CDR3 DNA reads as TGTGCCAGTAGTAGGGACAGGGGGCGCTCCTATGGCTACACCTTC.

V gene TRBV27 combines with J gene TRBJ1-4; 8 bases match TRBD1. The CDR3 has 14 amino acids. Losses at the gene ends were 2 bases for V and 7 bases for J; bases not matched to a gene: 3. The germline V gene encodes CDR1 MNHEY and CDR2 SMNVEV (reference sequence). CDR3 bases: TGTGCCAGCAGTTTACAGGGGGCGGGTGAAAAACTGTTTTTT. Protein product: CASSLQGAGEKLFF.

The CDR3 region is CASSPPGDTQYF. The CDR3 DNA sequence: TGTGCCAGCAGTCCTCCAGGGGATACGCAGTATTTT. The V and J genes are TRBV6-5 and TRBJ2-3; TRBD1 is a possible D gene (5 bases). V was trimmed by 5 bases and J by 6 bases, leaving 9 bases between them. Germline-derived CDR1 and CDR2 are MNHEY and SVGAGI. The length of the CDR3 is 12 residues.

This chain links TRBV7-9 with TRBJ1-6, with D uncertain. V lost 3 bases and J 2 bases, leaving 11 bases between the germline ends. Germline V CDR1 and CDR2: SEHNR, FQNEAQ (reference sequence). The CDR3 spans 16 residues. This CDR3 is CASSLREGTYNSPLHF. CDR3 bases: TGTGCCAGCAGCTTGCGGGAAGGCACCTATAATTCACCCCTCCACTTT.

This rearrangement joins TRBV28 to TRBJ2-7; D is perhaps TRBD2 (5 bases). Trimming cost V 7 bases and J 0 bases, with 19 bases left between them. CDR1 and CDR2 from the germline V gene are MDHEN and SYDVKM. This CDR3 contains 16 residues. The CDR3 DNA follows: TGTGCCAGCACCTCTCCCCCGGACTTGAGCTCCTACGAGCAGTACTTC. Translating it yields CASTSPPDLSSYEQYF.

The chain carries TRBV19 and TRBJ2-3; D unresolved. Germline V gene lookup returns CDR1 LNHDA and CDR2 SQIVND (reference sequence). Trimming removed 3 bases at V and 8 bases at J, with 12 bases between. The CDR3 is 13 residues long. In DNA, the CDR3 is TGTGCCAGTAGTATCGGCAGTCCGGGTACGCAGTATTTT. Amino acids: CASSIGSPGTQYF.

The sample holds one count of this clone. V is TRBV5-4 and J is TRBJ2-7; 11 nucleotides agree with TRBD2. V dropped 2 bases and J dropped 6; count of bases not matched to a gene: 4. CDR3 length: 14 amino acids. Per germline, CDR1 SGHNT and CDR2 YYREEE (reference sequence). The CDR3 here is CASSFTSGSGEQYF. The CDR3 DNA is TGTGCCAGCAGCTTCACTAGCGGGAGTGGCGAGCAGTACTTC.